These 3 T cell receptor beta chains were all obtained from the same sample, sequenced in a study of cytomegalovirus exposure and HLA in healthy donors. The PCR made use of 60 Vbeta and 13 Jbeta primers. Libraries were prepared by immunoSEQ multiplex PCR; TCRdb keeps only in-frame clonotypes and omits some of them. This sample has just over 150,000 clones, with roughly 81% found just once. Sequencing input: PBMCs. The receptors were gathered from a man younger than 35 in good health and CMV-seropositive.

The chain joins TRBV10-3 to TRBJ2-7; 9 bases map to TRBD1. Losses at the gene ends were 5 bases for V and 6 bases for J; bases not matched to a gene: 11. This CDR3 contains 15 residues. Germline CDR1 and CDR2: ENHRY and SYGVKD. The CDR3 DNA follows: TGTGCCATCAGTAGAACCGGGACAGGGATACGCGAGCAGTACTTC. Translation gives CAISRTGTGIREQYF.

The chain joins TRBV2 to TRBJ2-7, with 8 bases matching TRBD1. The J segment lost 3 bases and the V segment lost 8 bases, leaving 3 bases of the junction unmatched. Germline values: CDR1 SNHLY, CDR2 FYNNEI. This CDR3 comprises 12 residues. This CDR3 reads CASGDRHYEQYF. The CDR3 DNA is TGTGCCAGCGGGGACAGGCACTACGAGCAGTACTTC.

The CDR3 region has the DNA TGTGCCAGCAGCCAATCTGGGCAGTCGGAAAAACTGTTTTTT. Its protein product is CASSQSGQSEKLFF. The chain has TRBV16 and TRBJ1-4; D not certain. There are 14 residues in the CDR3. Germline CDR1 reads KGHSY; CDR2 reads FQNENV. Trimming pared 0 bases from V and 8 bases from J, leaving 10 bases between.